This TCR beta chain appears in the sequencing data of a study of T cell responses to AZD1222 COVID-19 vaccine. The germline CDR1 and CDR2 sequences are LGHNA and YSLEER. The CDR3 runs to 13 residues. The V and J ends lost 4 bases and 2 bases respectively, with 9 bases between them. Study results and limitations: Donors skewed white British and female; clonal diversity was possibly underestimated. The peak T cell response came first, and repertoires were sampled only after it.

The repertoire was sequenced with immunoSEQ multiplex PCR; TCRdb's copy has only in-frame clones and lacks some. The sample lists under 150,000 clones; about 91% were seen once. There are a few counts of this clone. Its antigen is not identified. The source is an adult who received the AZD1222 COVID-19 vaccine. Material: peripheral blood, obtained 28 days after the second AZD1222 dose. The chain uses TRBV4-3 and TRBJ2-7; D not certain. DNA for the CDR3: TGCGCCAGCAGCCTTGACACCCCCTACGAGCAGTACTTC. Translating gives CASSLDTPYEQYF.